This T cell receptor (beta chain) was retrieved from a study of immune cell composition in non-small cell lung cancer. Whole-study results and caveats: It was not proven that tumour-reactive clones equal dominant tumour-associated clones.

Frozen unsorted single-cell suspensions supplied the genomic DNA. Germline-derived CDR1 and CDR2 are SGHDT and YYEEEE. The CDR3 consists of 16 residues. V shed 3 bases and J 1 base; nucleotides not matched to a gene: 7. Clones were read by immunoSEQ multiplex PCR, and TCRdb kept only the in-frame ones, dropping some. The table records several thousand clones, under 85% of them present only once. Regarding this clone: No antigen is known for it.

Sample: lung tumor tissue. The rearrangement links TRBV5-6 to TRBJ1-5; 7 bases are shared with TRBD1. The source of this sequence is a human donor with non-small cell lung cancer. CDR3: CASSSHRGVSNQPQHF. The CDR3 nucleotides are TGTGCCAGCAGCTCCCACAGGGGTGTGAGCAATCAGCCCCAGCATTTT.